This T cell receptor beta chain was sequenced in a study of blood T cell repertoires in COVID-19. Study-level information: The origin of the acute and convalescent COVID-19 samples was the United States, Italy and Spain. T cells, B-cell-depleted T cells, or PBMCs supplied cDNA or gDNA.

The V segment lost 4 bases and the J segment 7 bases; nucleotides outside the gene matches: 5. The CDR3 is 13 amino acids. Germline V lookup: CDR1 MNHEY, CDR2 SVGEGT. In the authors' methods: Scientists estimated how many nucleated cells there were by amplifying reference gene primers. Profiled with immunoSEQ multiplex PCR; TCRdb holds only in-frame clones, not every one. The V and J calls and clone size were taken over from that table, and D and trimming were inferred from the DNA. The sample contains just over 150,000 clones, around 83% of which appear only once. The sequenced sample consisted of peripheral blood. This sequence originates from a woman in her fifties or sixties with acute or convalescent COVID-19. The V and J genes are TRBV6-2 or TRBV6-3 and TRBJ2-5, with 8 bases fitting TRBD2. DNA for the CDR3: TGTGCCAGCAGTTCACTAGCGGCCGGGACCCAGTACTTC. The encoded protein is CASSSLAAGTQYF.